One and the same sample provided the 21 T cell receptor beta chains below, sequenced in a study of T-cell reconstitution after alpha-beta-depleted transplantation in children. During its preparation, the TCRbeta library received unique molecular identifiers. MiXCR, applied by TCRdb to the PCR reads, yields one record per CDR3 protein. Of about 610,000 distinct CDR3 sequences listed, 10% are singletons. Sequenced material: PBMCs from the stem cell graft donor, taken from the stem cell graft. All receptors derive from a human donor who donated a stem cell graft to a child with acute myeloid leukemia.

This clonotype was counted ten times or more. This chain joins TRBV29-1 and TRBJ1-2; a weak D match, TRBD1 (6 bases). This CDR3 is built from 12 residues. Germline V lookup: CDR1 SQVTM, CDR2 ANQGSEA. V dropped 4 bases and J dropped 3 bases, with 9 bases sitting between them. The chain's CDR3 is CSVGTDDYGYTF. CDR3 sequence (DNA): TGCAGCGTTGGGACAGACGACTATGGCTACACCTTC.

This clonotype was observed a handful of times. The chain recombines TRBV4-2 with TRBJ1-2; 10 nucleotides align to TRBD1. J was trimmed by 0 bases and V by 1 base; bases with no gene match: 17. CDR3 length: 21 residues. The germline CDR1 and CDR2 sequences are LGHNA and YNFKEQ. DNA for the CDR3: TGTGCCAGCAGCCAAGCGATAGTGGGACAGGGGAGCCTTACTCCTAACTATGGCTACACCTTC. Protein sequence: CASSQAIVGQGSLTPNYGYTF.

The rearrangement uses TRBV30 and TRBJ1-2; D is ambiguous. The CDR3 runs 11 residues. Germline V gene lookup returns CDR1 GTSNPN and CDR2 SVGIG (reference sequence). V was clipped by 3 bases and J by 2 bases, with 4 bases between them. The CDR3 sequence is CAWRDNYGYTF. CDR3 DNA sequence: TGTGCCTGGAGGGACAACTATGGCTACACCTTC.

V usage is TRBV29-1 and J usage is TRBJ2-3; 9 bases map to TRBD1. The CDR3 totals 13 residues. V trimming: 7 bases; J trimming: 3 bases; junction bases outside the gene matches: 5. Germline V gene lookup returns CDR1 SQVTM and CDR2 ANQGSEA. In DNA form, the CDR3 reads TGCAGCGGACGAGGACAGGGGACAGATACGCAGTATTTT. The encoded protein is CSGRGQGTDTQYF.

The chain combines TRBV6-5 with TRBJ2-7, with TRBD1 matching over 7 bases. The CDR3 runs 13 residues. The germline CDR1 and CDR2 sequences are MNHEY and SVGAGI. With V trimmed by 2 bases and J by 6 bases, 4 bases remained unmatched. CDR3 DNA sequence: TGTGCCAGCAGTTACGACAGGGTAGGCGAGCAGTACTTC. This codes for CASSYDRVGEQYF.

The rearrangement joins TRBV6-2 or TRBV6-3 to TRBJ2-1, with a possible D match to TRBD2 (6 bases). The germline CDR1 and CDR2 sequences are MNHEY and SVGEGT. There are 18 residues in the CDR3. Trimming took 3 bases from V and 4 from J, leaving 22 bases between them. The CDR3 nucleotides read TGTGCCAGCAGTTATTTTCGGGACTTCACCACTAATTACAATGAGCAGTTCTTC. Its protein product is CASSYFRDFTTNYNEQFF.

V and J are TRBV20-1 and TRBJ1-6; possibly TRBD1 for D (5 bases). Germline CDR1 DFQATT, CDR2 SNEGSKA (reference sequence). Trimming left V 7 bases short and J 8 bases short, with 21 bases between. The CDR3 consists of 15 residues. In DNA, the CDR3 is TGCAGTGTTAAGTGGCGTGGGGGTCGAGATTCACCCCTCCACTTT. It is translated as CSVKWRGGRDSPLHF.

This clonotype was detected many times. The junction does not match germline at one end; this may be a read error. This sequence joins TRBV6-2 or TRBV6-3 and TRBJ2-1; unclear D gene. The CDR3 sequence is 11 residues long. Germline V gene data show CDR1 as MNHEY and CDR2 as SVGEGT. The CDR3 loop is CASSYGGWPTF. CDR3 DNA sequence: TGTGCCAGCAGTTACGGTGGCTGGCCAACCTTC.

The chain employs TRBV9 and TRBJ1-4; 11 nucleotides match TRBD1. Germline trimming cut 8 bases from V and 3 bases from J; bases unmatched to any gene: 6. Germline V gene data show CDR1 as SGDLS and CDR2 as YYNGEE. This CDR3 region has 15 residues. This chain's CDR3 is CASSRDRGSNEKLFF. The CDR3 coding sequence is TGTGCCAGTTCCCGGGACAGGGGGTCTAATGAAAAACTGTTTTTT.

CDR3: CASSLRTSGDGSLETQYF. The DNA for the CDR3 is TGTGCCAGCAGTTTACGGACTAGCGGGGACGGTAGTCTGGAGACCCAGTACTTC. The rearrangement joins TRBV27 to TRBJ2-5, with 12 bases that match TRBD2. Trimming took 2 bases from V and 5 from J; bases not matched to a gene: 12. The CDR3 covers 18 residues. CDR1 MNHEY and CDR2 SMNVEV come from the germline V gene (reference sequence).

This clonotype was seen a handful of times. V and J are TRBV21-1 and TRBJ2-2. TRBV21-1 is flagged as a pseudogene. CDR3 length: 16 residues. This CDR3 is CASSKGAKTNTGELFF. In nucleotides, the CDR3 is TGTGCCAGCAGCAAAGGAGCAAAAACGAACACCGGGGAGCTGTTTTTT.

This clonotype was seen a handful of times. The gene calls are TRBV7-2 and TRBJ2-7; D gene uncertain. The V gene lost 1 base and the J gene lost 0 bases, with 10 bases spanning the gap. The germline V gene encodes CDR1 SGHTA and CDR2 FQGNSA. CDR3 length equals 15 residues. The CDR3 loop is CASSLVPESSYEQYF. As DNA, the CDR3 is TGTGCCAGCAGCTTAGTGCCTGAAAGCTCCTACGAGCAGTACTTC. The full variable domain, rest sourced from reference TRBV7-2 and TRBJ2-7, is GAGVSQSPSNKVTEKGKDVELRCDPISGHTALYWYRQSLGQGLEFLIYFQGNSAPDKSGLPSDRFSAERTGGSVSTLTIQRTQQEDSAVYLCASSLVPESSYEQYFGPGTRLTVT.

Here the CDR3 DNA reads TGTGCCAGCAGCTTGGAAAGGGGTGCTGAGCAGTTCTTC. Its translation is CASSLERGAEQFF. V gene TRBV5-5 combines with J gene TRBJ2-1; maybe TRBD1 (5 bases). Germline V gene data show CDR1 as SGHKS and CDR2 as YYEKEE (reference sequence). The CDR3 has 13 amino acids. Trimming shortened V by 0 bases and J by 9 bases, and 10 bases separated the two germline ends.

The chain employs TRBV6-1 and TRBJ1-1; tentatively, D is TRBD1 (5 bases). Germline V gene sequence: CDR1 MNHNS, CDR2 SASEGT. Trimming took 3 bases from V and 0 from J, leaving 11 bases between them. The CDR3 is 15 residues long. CDR3 amino acids: CASSEGWGLNTEAFF. The DNA for the CDR3 is TGTGCCAGCAGTGAGGGTTGGGGCCTGAACACTGAAGCTTTCTTT.

This clonotype was recorded many times. The chain links TRBV29-1 to TRBJ2-7; no clear D gene. Looked up from germline, CDR1 is SQVTM and CDR2 is ANQGSEA. Trimming left V 7 bases short and J 3 bases short, with 13 bases between. The CDR3 contains 12 residues. CDR3 bases: TGCAGCGCCCGAAGGAGTGACTACGAGCAGTACTTC. This gives the protein CSARRSDYEQYF.

The chain employs TRBV5-1 and TRBJ2-7; 7 positions match TRBD1. This CDR3 is 15 amino acids long. V lost 5 bases to trimming and J lost 0 bases; unmatched junction nucleotides: 8. Germline lookup yields CDR1 SGHRS and CDR2 YFSETQ. The CDR3 sequence: CASRPNPGGSYEQYF. The DNA for the CDR3 is TGCGCCAGCAGACCGAACCCAGGGGGCTCCTACGAGCAGTACTTC.

This clonotype was found many times. The chain uses TRBV20-1 and TRBJ2-1; 8 bases agree with TRBD2. Per the germline V gene, CDR1 is DFQATT and CDR2 is SNEGSKA (reference sequence). The CDR3 loop spans 16 amino acids. V shed 0 bases, J shed 3 bases, and the junction held 7 bases outside the gene matches. The CDR3 sequence: CSARDLLAEFYNEQFF. In nucleotides, the CDR3 is TGCAGTGCTAGAGATCTACTAGCGGAATTCTACAATGAGCAGTTCTTC.

This clonotype has just a few counts. The chain combines TRBV29-1 with TRBJ1-3; D is perhaps TRBD1 (6 bases). The CDR3 consists of 14 residues. V shed 0 bases and J shed 4 bases, with 10 bases lying between them. Germline assignment: CDR1 SQVTM and CDR2 ANQGSEA. CDR3 in amino acids: CSVEEGARGNTIYF. In DNA form, the CDR3 reads TGCAGCGTTGAAGAGGGGGCGAGGGGAAACACCATATATTTT.

This clonotype was detected ten times or more. The chain couples TRBV29-1 to TRBJ2-3; the D gene is possibly TRBD2 (5 bases). V lost 3 bases and J 4 bases, leaving 8 bases between the germline ends. The CDR3 is 12 residues long. Germline V lookup: CDR1 SQVTM, CDR2 ANQGSEA. For the CDR3, the DNA is TGCAGCGTTGAGGGAGAAGCAGATACGCAGTATTTT. This translates into CSVEGEADTQYF.

In this sample, this clonotype turned up a few times. V is TRBV29-1 and J is TRBJ2-2; TRBD2 matches at 7 bases. The germline CDR1 and CDR2 sequences are SQVTM and ANQGSEA. CDR3 length: 14 residues. The V and J ends lost 7 bases and 0 bases, in that order; junction bases with no gene match: 5. The CDR3 loop reads CSGRRGANTGELFF. The CDR3 region has the DNA TGCAGCGGACGACGGGGGGCGAACACCGGGGAGCTGTTTTTT.

The chain employs TRBV9 and TRBJ2-7; 12 nucleotides agree with TRBD2. CDR1 is SGDLS and CDR2 is YYNGEE in the germline V gene. CDR3 length: 16 amino acids. V lost 3 bases and J lost 3; bases outside the gene matches: 7. This CDR3 reads CASSARSTSGSYEQYF. In DNA form, the CDR3 reads TGTGCCAGCAGCGCCCGATCGACTAGCGGGAGCTACGAGCAGTACTTC.